This T cell receptor (beta chain) was identified in a study of blood T cells in healthy people across ages. A J-beta primer mix and a sample-barcoded 5' primer were used in a second PCR of about 6 to 12 cycles. TCRdb recomputed calls from the 5' RACE reads with MiXCR, one row per CDR3 protein. The sample includes about 1 million distinct CDR3 sequences, 45% of them seen just once. Each sample had at least 7 million PBMCs isolated. The source is a woman aged 55-75 years in good health. Sequencing used blood.

The CDR3 nucleotides are TGCGCCAGCAGCTTGGAGGGTTCGTGGGACTACGAGCAGTACTTC. This encodes CASSLEGSWDYEQYF. V and J are TRBV5-1 and TRBJ2-7; D remains unclear. The germline V gene encodes CDR1 SGHRS and CDR2 YFSETQ. CDR3 length equals 15 residues. Trimming cost V 0 bases and J 3 bases, with 13 bases left between them.